The T cell receptor (beta chain) under discussion was sequenced for a study of radiotherapy plus CTLA-4 blockade in lung cancer. Looking at the study overall: Disease control was present in 30% to 40% of patients, and objective responses in around 20%.

This clone showed up just a few times. Its matching antigen is unknown. The study gave focal radiation plus ipilimumab CTLA-4 blockade to patients with chemo-refractory metastatic non-small-cell lung cancer. Clones were sequenced by immunoSEQ multiplex PCR, and TCRdb holds only the in-frame ones, with some missing. The sample consists of under 95,000 clones, less than 85% of them appearing once. Study-wide results and limits: Response, reportedly, was best predicted by interferon-beta along with early blood T cell clone dynamics. Tumor-derived TCR clones expanded in blood after radiotherapy plus ipilimumab.

The receptor was isolated from a human donor with non-small cell lung cancer who had stable disease on radiotherapy plus ipilimumab. This material consisted of peripheral blood, taken from a patient treated with radiotherapy plus ipilimumab.

In nucleotides, the CDR3 is TGCGCCAGCAGCGAGGGACAGGGGTATGGCTACACCTTC. The encoded protein is CASSEGQGYGYTF. This rearrangement joins TRBV5-1 to TRBJ1-2; 10 nucleotides agree with TRBD1. CDR3 size: 13 residues. Germline lookup yields CDR1 SGHRS and CDR2 YFSETQ. V shed 4 bases, J shed 5 bases, and the junction held 2 bases outside the gene matches.